This TCR beta chain was observed in a study of OX40 agonist ivuxolimab in advanced cancers. Turning to this clone: Its target is unknown.

CDR1 is LGHNA and CDR2 is YNFKEQ in the germline V gene. CDR3 size: 17 residues. The V segment lost 0 bases and the J segment 4 bases; nucleotides outside the gene matches: 9. TCRdb's table, derived via immunoSEQ multiplex PCR, lists solely in-frame clones and lacks some. The sample records fewer than 65,000 clones, roughly 90% being singletons. Findings and limits, study-wide: At 0.1 to 3.0 mg/kg, CD4+ and CD8+ blood T cells expanded clonally by week 6. Expanded clones tended on average to be more numerous among CD8+ T cells than CD4+.

Sequencing used CD4+ or CD8+ T cells sorted from blood, obtained in a trial of the OX40 agonist ivuxolimab. This TCR was recovered from an adult with an advanced solid tumor such as melanoma, head and neck, liver or kidney cancer. V and J are TRBV4-2 and TRBJ1-3, with 7 positions matching TRBD1. The CDR3: CASSQDLGTAAGNTIYF. CDR3 in DNA: TGTGCCAGCAGCCAAGATCTAGGGACAGCGGCGGGAAACACCATATATTTT.